Only a few counts were recorded for the clone carrying this TCR beta chain. Its antigen is unidentified. This sample stems from a study of T-cell reconstitution after alpha-beta-depleted transplantation in children. The study, taken as a whole, reports: It was newly produced T cells that mostly accounted for T-cell counts and diversity one year after transplant. The high TCRbeta diversity at day 60 in some patients came from surviving recipient T cells and thymic progenitors. Alpha-beta T cells present about two months after transplant were reported to originate from several hundred expanded graft clones.

Unique molecular identifiers tagged the TCRbeta library. TCRdb re-called the PCR reads with MiXCR, one entry per CDR3 protein. The data show 900,000 or so distinct CDR3 sequences, around 17% seen once. This sample comprised PBMCs, mostly from graft donor cells, obtained 360 days after TCRalphabeta/CD19-depleted stem cell transplant. The sequence was obtained from a male patient younger than 18 who had a stem cell transplant for acute lymphoblastic leukemia, so the T cells may come from the graft donor.

CDR3: CASRPGHLTGELFF. As DNA, the CDR3 is TGCGCCAGCAGGCCGGGACACCTCACCGGGGAGCTGTTTTTT. V usage is TRBV5-1 and J usage is TRBJ2-2, with a weak D call TRBD1 (6 bases). Between the trimmed V and J ends, which lost 5 bases and 4 bases, there was a span of 12 bases. There are 14 residues in the CDR3. CDR1 and CDR2 from the germline V gene are SGHRS and YFSETQ.